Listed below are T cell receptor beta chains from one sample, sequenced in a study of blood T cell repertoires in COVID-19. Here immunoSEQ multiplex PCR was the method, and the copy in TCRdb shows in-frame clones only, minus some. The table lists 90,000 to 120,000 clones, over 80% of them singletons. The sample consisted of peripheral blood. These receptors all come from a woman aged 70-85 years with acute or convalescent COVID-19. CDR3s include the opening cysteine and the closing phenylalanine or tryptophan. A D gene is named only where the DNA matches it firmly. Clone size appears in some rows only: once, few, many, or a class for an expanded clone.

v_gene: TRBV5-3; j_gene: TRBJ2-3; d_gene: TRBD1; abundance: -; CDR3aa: CARRPTKGAHTQYF; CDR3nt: TGTGCCAGAAGACCAACTAAGGGGGCTCATACGCAGTATTTT
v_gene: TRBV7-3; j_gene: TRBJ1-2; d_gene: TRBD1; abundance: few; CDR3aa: CASSFQGAGRDGYTF; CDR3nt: TGTGCCAGCAGCTTCCAGGGGGCCGGACGTGATGGCTACACCTTC
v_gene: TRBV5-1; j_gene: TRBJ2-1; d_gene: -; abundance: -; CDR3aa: CASSLTESYNEQFF; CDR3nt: TGCGCCAGCAGCTTGACGGAGTCCTACAATGAGCAGTTCTTC
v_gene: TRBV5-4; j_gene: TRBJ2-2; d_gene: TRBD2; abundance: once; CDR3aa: CASSWTSGTNTGELFF; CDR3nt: TGTGCCAGCAGTTGGACTAGCGGGACGAACACCGGGGAGCTGTTTTTT
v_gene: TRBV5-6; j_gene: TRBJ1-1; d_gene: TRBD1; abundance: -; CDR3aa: CASSRDRMDTEAFF; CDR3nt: TGTGCCAGCAGCCGGGACAGGATGGACACTGAAGCTTTCTTT
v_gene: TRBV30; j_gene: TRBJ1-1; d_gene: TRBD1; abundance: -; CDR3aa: CARDRVSEAFF; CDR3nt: TGTGCCCGCGACAGGGTATCTGAAGCTTTCTTT
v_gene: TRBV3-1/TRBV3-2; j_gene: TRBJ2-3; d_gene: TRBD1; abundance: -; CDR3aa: CASSDRDREIADTQYF; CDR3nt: TGTGCCAGCAGCGACCGGGACAGGGAAATTGCAGATACGCAGTATTTT
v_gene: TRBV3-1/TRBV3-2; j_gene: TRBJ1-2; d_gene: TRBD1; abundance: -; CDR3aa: CASSLPGQAWGYTF; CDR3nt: TGTGCCAGCAGCCTACCGGGACAGGCCTGGGGCTACACCTTC
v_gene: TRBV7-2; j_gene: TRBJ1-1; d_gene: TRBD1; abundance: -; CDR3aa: CASSWITGGTEAFF; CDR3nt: TGTGCCAGCAGCTGGATAACAGGGGGCACTGAAGCTTTCTTT
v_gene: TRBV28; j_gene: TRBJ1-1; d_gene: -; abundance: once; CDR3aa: CASSLWAGAGTEAFF; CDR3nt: TGTGCCAGCAGTTTATGGGCAGGGGCCGGTACTGAAGCTTTCTTT
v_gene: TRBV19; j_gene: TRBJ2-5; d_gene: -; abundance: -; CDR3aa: CASSMRGKETQYF; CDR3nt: TGTGCCAGTAGTATGAGGGGGAAAGAGACCCAGTACTTC
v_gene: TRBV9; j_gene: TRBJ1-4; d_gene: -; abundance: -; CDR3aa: CASSVSGYNEKLFF; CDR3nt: TGTGCCAGCAGCGTATCCGGGTATAATGAAAAACTGTTTTTT
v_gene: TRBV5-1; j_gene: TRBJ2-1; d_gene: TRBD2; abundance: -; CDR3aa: CASSLDPSGLSYNEQFF; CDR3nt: TGCGCCAGCAGCTTGGATCCTAGCGGGCTCTCCTACAATGAGCAGTTCTTC
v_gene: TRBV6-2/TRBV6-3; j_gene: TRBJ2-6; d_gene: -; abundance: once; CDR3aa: CASSKSPSRANVLTF; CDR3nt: TGTGCCAGCAGTAAATCTCCCTCCCGGGCCAACGTCCTGACTTTC
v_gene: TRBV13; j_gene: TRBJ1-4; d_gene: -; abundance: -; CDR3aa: CASSLLRVGANEKLFF; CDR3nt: TGTGCCAGCAGCCTCCTCAGGGTGGGTGCTAATGAAAAACTGTTTTTT
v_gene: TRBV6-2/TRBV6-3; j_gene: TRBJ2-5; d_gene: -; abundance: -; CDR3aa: CASSAGTGTQYF; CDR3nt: TGTGCCAGCAGTGCAGGGACTGGGACCCAGTACTTC
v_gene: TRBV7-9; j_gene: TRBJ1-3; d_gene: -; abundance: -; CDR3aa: CASSDPRGERAGNTIYF; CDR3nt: TGTGCCAGCAGCGACCCGAGAGGAGAGAGGGCTGGAAACACCATATATTTT
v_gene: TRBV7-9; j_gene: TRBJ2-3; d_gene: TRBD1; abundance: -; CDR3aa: CASSFRTGSTDTQYF; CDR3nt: TGTGCCAGCAGCTTTAGGACAGGTAGCACAGATACGCAGTATTTT
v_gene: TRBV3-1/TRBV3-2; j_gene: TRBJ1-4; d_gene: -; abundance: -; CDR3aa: CASSHSGANEKLFF; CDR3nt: TGTGCCAGCAGCCATTCCGGGGCTAATGAAAAACTGTTTTTT
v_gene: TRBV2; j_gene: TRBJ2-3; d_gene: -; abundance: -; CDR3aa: CASSEGKRLSLSTDTQYF; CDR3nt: TGTGCCAGCAGTGAGGGCAAGCGGCTCTCTCTTAGCACAGATACGCAGTATTTT
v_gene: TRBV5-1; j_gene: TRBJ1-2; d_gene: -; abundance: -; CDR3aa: CASSLTNESPYGYTF; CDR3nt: TGCGCCAGCAGCTTGACGAATGAGAGCCCCTATGGCTACACCTTC
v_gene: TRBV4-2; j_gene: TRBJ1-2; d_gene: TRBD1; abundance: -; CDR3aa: CASSLDYGTGQYGYTF; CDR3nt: TGTGCCAGCAGCCTTGACTACGGGACAGGACAATATGGCTACACCTTC
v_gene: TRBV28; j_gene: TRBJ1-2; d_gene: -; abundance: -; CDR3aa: CASSPPTAGGYGYTF; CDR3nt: TGTGCCAGCAGTCCGCCGACTGCGGGTGGCTATGGCTACACCTTC
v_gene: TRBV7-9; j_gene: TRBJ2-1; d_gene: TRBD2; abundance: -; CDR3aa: CASSLGRGAYNEQFF; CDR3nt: TGTGCCAGCAGCTTAGGCCGGGGGGCCTACAATGAGCAGTTCTTC
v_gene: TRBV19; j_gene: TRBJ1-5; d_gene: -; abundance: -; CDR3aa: CASSIGAGYSFVGQPQHF; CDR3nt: TGTGCCAGTAGTATAGGCGCAGGGTATAGTTTTGTTGGTCAGCCCCAGCATTTT
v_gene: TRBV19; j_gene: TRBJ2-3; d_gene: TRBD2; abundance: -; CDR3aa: CASSIEVGLAGGRGTDTQYF; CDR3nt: TGTGCCAGTAGTATAGAGGTAGGACTAGCGGGGGGTCGCGGCACAGATACGCAGTATTTT
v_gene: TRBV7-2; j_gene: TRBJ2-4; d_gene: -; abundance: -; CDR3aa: CASSLQGQGTKNIQYF; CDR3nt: TGTGCCAGCAGCTTACAAGGGCAGGGCACCAAAAACATTCAGTACTTC
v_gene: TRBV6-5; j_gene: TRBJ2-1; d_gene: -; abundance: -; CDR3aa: CASSSRLSSYNEQFF; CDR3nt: TGTGCCAGCAGTTCGCGACTGAGCTCCTACAATGAGCAGTTCTTC
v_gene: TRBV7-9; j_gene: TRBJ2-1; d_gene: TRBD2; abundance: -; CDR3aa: CASSLGLAEISYNEQFF; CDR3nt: TGTGCCAGCAGCTTGGGACTAGCGGAAATCTCCTACAATGAGCAGTTCTTC